Following are 24 T cell receptor beta chains from one sample sequenced in a study of Ad26.COV2.S vaccination and SARS-CoV-2 variants. Measured with immunoSEQ multiplex PCR; TCRdb has only the in-frame clones, and not every one. Of about 440,000 clones in the sample, about 90% were seen once. Treatment denoted: over 15 received Ad26.COV2.S at low or high dose, single or two shots; about five received placebo; per-sample allocation not given. Sampling happened 63 days after the first vaccine or placebo injection. The sample here was peripheral blood, taken in a trial of Ad26.COV2.S vaccine versus placebo. All receptors derive from a person aged 18 to 59 who received the Ad26.COV2.S COVID-19 vaccine or a placebo.

The V gene is TRBV6-5, the J gene TRBJ2-1, with D perhaps TRBD1 or TRBD2 (5 bases each). CDR1 and CDR2 (germline): MNHEY, SVGAGI. The CDR3 is 14 residues long. The V gene lost 6 bases and the J gene lost 7 bases, with 16 bases spanning the gap. The DNA of the CDR3 is TGTGCCAGCAGCCCCGGGGCTAGCAGTAATGAGCAGTTCTTC. Translated, it gives CASSPGASSNEQFF.

V gene TRBV27 combines with J gene TRBJ2-1, with TRBD1 as a possible D gene (5 bases). Between the trimmed V and J ends, which lost 2 bases and 7 bases, there was a span of 18 bases. CDR3 size: 16 residues. CDR1 and CDR2 (germline): MNHEY, SMNVEV (reference sequence). The CDR3 nucleotides are TGTGCCAGCAGTTTACTGATTGGGGCCCTTGTTAATGAGCAGTTCTTC. Translated: CASSLLIGALVNEQFF.

This rearrangement joins TRBV6-2 or TRBV6-3 to TRBJ2-2, with 8 positions matching TRBD2. This CDR3 has 16 residues. Unmatched junction bases numbered 9, after V lost 5 bases and J lost 4 bases. From germline, CDR1 is MNHEY and CDR2 SVGEGT. Written as DNA, the CDR3 is TGTGCCAGCAGTCTTCGGGGGGGGAGTTTCACCGGGGAGCTGTTTTTT. This gives the protein CASSLRGGSFTGELFF.

V and J are TRBV19 and TRBJ1-5, with TRBD1 matching 10 bases. Trimming removed 6 bases from V and 4 bases from J; junction bases left unmatched: 9. CDR1 and CDR2 (germline): LNHDA, SQIVND (reference sequence). CDR3 length: 16 residues. This chain's CDR3 is CASRETGGGSNQPQHF. The DNA for the CDR3 is TGTGCCAGTAGGGAGACAGGGGGCGGCTCAAATCAGCCCCAGCATTTT.

The rearrangement links TRBV7-6 to TRBJ2-7; 8 nucleotides match TRBD2. With 1 base clipped from V and 3 bases from J, the junction kept 2 bases outside the gene matches. CDR1 SGHVS and CDR2 FNYEAQ come from the germline V gene. This CDR3 comprises 14 residues. In DNA form, the CDR3 reads TGTGCCAGCAGCTTAGGGGGGACTAGCTACGAGCAGTACTTC. Residues: CASSLGGTSYEQYF.

The rearrangement uses TRBV11-3 and TRBJ2-2; D gene ambiguous. The CDR3 contains 13 residues. Between the trimmed V and J ends, which lost 3 bases and 7 bases, there was a span of 9 bases. The V gene's germline CDR1 is SGHNT and CDR2 YENEEA. In DNA form, the CDR3 reads TGTGCCAGCAGCTTGGTCAAGAACGGGGAGCTGTTTTTT. Residues: CASSLVKNGELFF.

This sequence joins TRBV27 and TRBJ1-5, with 8 bases aligning to TRBD1. Germline assignment: CDR1 MNHEY and CDR2 SMNVEV (reference sequence). J gave up 6 bases and V 4 bases, and 8 bases lay outside the gene matches. The CDR3 runs to 15 residues. DNA for the CDR3: TGTGCCAGCAGTTCAAGGGGCAGGGGGCCTCAGCCCCAGCATTTT. Amino acids: CASSSRGRGPQPQHF.

Regarding this clone: Other DNA sequences in this sample translate to the same CDR3. This chain links TRBV7-2 with TRBJ1-2, with no clear D. The V gene's germline CDR1 is SGHTA and CDR2 FQGNSA. V shed 1 base and J shed 2 bases, with 5 bases lying between them. The length of the CDR3 is 13 residues. This CDR3 is CASSLVGNYGYTF. The CDR3 region has the DNA TGTGCCAGCAGCTTAGTAGGCAACTATGGCTACACCTTC. The entire variable domain, with the rest obtained from reference TRBV7-2 and TRBJ1-2, is as follows: GAGVSQSPSNKVTEKGKDVELRCDPISGHTALYWYRQSLGQGLEFLIYFQGNSAPDKSGLPSDRFSAERTGGSVSTLTIQRTQQEDSAVYLCASSLVGNYGYTFGSGTRLTVV.

The chain recombines TRBV27 with TRBJ2-5; D might be TRBD2 (6 bases). Germline-derived CDR1 and CDR2 are MNHEY and SMNVEV (reference sequence). V dropped 5 bases and J dropped 0 bases, with 13 bases sitting between them. This CDR3 has 15 residues. The CDR3 DNA is TGTGCCAGCAGTCCTTCTTGGGGGGACCAAGAGACCCAGTACTTC. This gives the protein CASSPSWGDQETQYF.

Points on this clone: Compared with germline, one end of the junction differs, possibly owing to a read error. This rearrangement joins TRBV4-3 to TRBJ2-1, with 11 bases lining up with TRBD2. The CDR3 loop spans 17 amino acids. The germline gives CDR1 LGHNA, CDR2 YSLEER. The chain's CDR3 is CTSSQEPSGRPYNEQFF. As DNA, the CDR3 is TGCACCAGCAGCCAAGAGCCTAGCGGGAGGCCTTACAATGAGCAGTTCTTC.

This chain links TRBV6-1 with TRBJ1-5, with 11 bases identical to TRBD1. The V and J ends lost 3 bases and 6 bases, in that order; junction bases with no gene match: 4. Germline V gives CDR1 MNHNS, CDR2 SASEGT. The CDR3 spans 15 residues. The CDR3 DNA sequence: TGTGCCAGCAGTGACCGGACAGGGGGCGTTCAGCCCCAGCATTTT. It encodes CASSDRTGGVQPQHF.

The CDR3 spells CASSFGSKMDRFF. In DNA, the CDR3 is TGTGCCAGCAGTTTCGGTTCCAAAATGGATCGGTTCTTC. The gene calls are TRBV28 and TRBJ2-1, with D hard to call. CDR1 and CDR2 (germline): MDHEN, SYDVKM. The ends were cut back, 3 bases at V and 15 bases at J, with 18 bases in the middle. This CDR3 has 13 residues.

The rearrangement links TRBV28 to TRBJ2-2; D not certain. Germline loops: CDR1 MDHEN, CDR2 SYDVKM. The germline V and J ends were trimmed by 5 bases and 6 bases, with 7 bases remaining between them. This CDR3 has 12 residues. CDR3 residues: CASSPSSGELFF. The CDR3 nucleotides are TGTGCCAGCAGTCCCTCGTCCGGGGAGCTGTTTTTT. The full variable domain, rest sourced from reference TRBV28 and TRBJ2-2, is DVKVTQSSRYLVKRTGEKVFLECVQDMDHENMFWYRQDPGLGLRLIYFSYDVKMKEKGDIPEGYSVSREKKERFSLILESASTNQTSMYLCASSPSSGELFFGEGSRLTVL.

The chain is built from TRBV28 and TRBJ1-5; 7 bases line up with TRBD1. There are 16 residues in the CDR3. J lost 0 bases, V lost 4 bases, and 6 bases had no gene match. Germline V CDR1 and CDR2: MDHEN, SYDVKM. The CDR3 DNA follows: TGTGCCAGCAGTTCGGACAGGCCATATAGCAATCAGCCCCAGCATTTT. Translated, it gives CASSSDRPYSNQPQHF.

This clone was observed a single time. The rearrangement links TRBV5-1 to TRBJ1-2, with D perhaps matching TRBD1 (5 bases). CDR1 is SGHRS, CDR2 YFSETQ, per germline. The CDR3 runs to 14 residues. Trimming pared 4 bases from V and 3 bases from J, leaving 13 bases between. The CDR3 loop is CASSKGSHDYGYTF. DNA of the CDR3: TGCGCCAGCAGCAAGGGGTCCCATGACTATGGCTACACCTTC.

The chain employs TRBV11-1 and TRBJ2-2; the D is unclear. Looked up from germline, CDR1 is SGHAT and CDR2 is FQDESV (reference sequence). This CDR3 spans 12 amino acids. With 5 bases removed from V and 7 bases from J, the gap between germline ends came to 8 bases. Written as DNA, the CDR3 is TGTGCCAGCAGCCCGCGTGGCGGGGAGCTGTTTTTT. Translation gives CASSPRGGELFF.

V is TRBV21-1 and J is TRBJ2-7; the D segment call TRBD2 is taken from the table without a DNA check. TRBV21-1 is deemed a pseudogene. The CDR3 covers 14 residues. In nucleotides, the CDR3 is TGTGCCAGCAGCAGAACGCGGACGGGATACGAGCAGTACTTC. Its translation is CASSRTRTGYEQYF.

The J gene is TRBJ2-2, the V gene TRBV9; D unclear. The CDR3 totals 16 residues. CDR1 is SGDLS and CDR2 is YYNGEE in the germline V gene. Trimming removed 0 bases at V and 1 base at J, with 10 bases between. Here the CDR3 DNA reads TGTGCCAGCAGCGTAGGCCCCTGGCGGAACACCGGGGAGCTGTTTTTT. Translation: CASSVGPWRNTGELFF.

In the case of this clone: Within the sample, other DNA sequences also encode this same CDR3. The CDR3 DNA follows: TGTGCCAGCAGCGTAGGAGCTAGCGGGTCCTACAATGAGCAGTTCTTC. It yields the protein CASSVGASGSYNEQFF. The V gene is TRBV9, the J gene TRBJ2-1, with TRBD2 matching over 8 bases. The germline V gene has CDR1 SGDLS and CDR2 YYNGEE. This CDR3 has 16 amino acids. J was trimmed by 1 base and V by 0 bases; bases with no gene match: 3.

The DNA of the CDR3 is TGCAGCGTGGGGGCGAGGTACCAAGAGACCCAGTACTTC. Its protein is CSVGARYQETQYF. The chain recombines TRBV29-1 with TRBJ2-5; tentatively, D is TRBD1 (6 bases). Germline V CDR1 and CDR2: SQVTM, ANQGSEA. V dropped 6 bases and J dropped 0 bases, with 11 bases sitting between them. The CDR3 sequence is 13 residues long.

The chain joins TRBV4-1 to TRBJ2-1; D call uncertain. V was trimmed by 1 base and J by 10 bases, leaving 14 bases between them. The CDR3 loop spans 14 amino acids. Germline assignment: CDR1 MGHRA and CDR2 YSYEKL. CDR3 in amino acids: CASSQVGLGTEQFF. The CDR3 nucleotides are TGCGCCAGCAGCCAAGTTGGGCTGGGCACGGAGCAGTTCTTC.

The chain carries TRBV7-9 and TRBJ2-5; D may match TRBD1 or TRBD2 (6 bases each). Trimming pared 5 bases from V and 4 bases from J, leaving 17 bases between. In germline, CDR1 is SEHNR, CDR2 FQNEAQ (reference sequence). The CDR3 has 15 residues. CDR3: CASSLRGLGSETQYF. The CDR3 DNA sequence: TGTGCCAGCAGCCTCCGGGGGCTGGGCTCAGAGACCCAGTACTTC. Full variable domain (remainder filled in from reference TRBV7-9 and TRBJ2-5): DTGVSQNPRHKITKRGQNVTFRCDPISEHNRLYWYRQTLGQGPEFLTYFQNEAQLEKSRLLSDRFSAERPKGSFSTLEIQRTEQGDSAMYLCASSLRGLGSETQYFGPGTRLLVL.

The chain employs TRBV3-1 (or the pseudogene TRBV3-2) and TRBJ2-1, with D possibly TRBD2 on 6 matching bases. Germline V gene lookup returns CDR1 LGHDT and CDR2 YNNKEL (reference sequence). CDR3 length: 15 amino acids. V was cut by 1 base and J by 8 bases, with 15 bases left in between. The CDR3 loop is CASSQVRRGVYEQFF. The CDR3 region has the DNA TGTGCCAGCAGCCAAGTTCGGAGGGGCGTCTATGAGCAGTTCTTC.

This chain links TRBV2 with TRBJ2-1; tentatively, D is TRBD1 (6 bases). The V end was cut by 9 bases, the J end by 2 bases, with 17 bases between. The CDR3 has 15 residues. The germline V gene encodes CDR1 SNHLY and CDR2 FYNNEI. CDR3 region: CASCKTGLTYNEQFF. DNA for the CDR3: TGTGCCAGTTGCAAGACAGGTCTAACCTACAATGAGCAGTTCTTC.